The 12 T cell receptor beta chains below were found in one sample sequenced in a study of blood T cell repertoires in COVID-19 (dated by TCRdb to the early 2020s). Libraries came from the immunoSEQ multiplex PCR assay. TCRdb stores this immuneACCESS table with in-frame sequences only. Part of the clones is absent; in the studies checked, under half of the shortfall reflects unresolved V genes, and no reason is known for the rest. This sample has fewer than 150,000 clones in its table, and under 85% of those were observed once. The ten largest clones take up more than 15% of the sample. Material: PBMCs or T cells enriched from blood (not recorded which). The receptor source for this set is a young man who had recovered from COVID-19.

The chain recombines TRBV5-1 with TRBJ2-3, with 7 bases fitting TRBD1. The junction had 7 bases not matched to a gene; V was cut back by 7 bases and J by 5 bases. This CDR3 contains 13 residues. The germline V gene encodes CDR1 SGHRS and CDR2 YFSETQ. The CDR3 loop is CASRRTGGDTQYF. CDR3 bases: TGCGCCAGCCGACGGACAGGAGGAGATACGCAGTATTTT.

This clone was seen a single time. This sequence joins TRBV4-2 and TRBJ1-3; D might be TRBD1 (6 bases). CDR1 is LGHNA, CDR2 YNFKEQ, per germline. The ends were cut back, 3 bases at V and 0 bases at J, with 21 bases in the middle. This CDR3 has 19 amino acids. CDR3: CASSQWQATGPNSGNTIYF. CDR3 bases: TGTGCCAGCAGCCAGTGGCAGGCAACAGGGCCCAACTCTGGAAACACCATATATTTT.

This clone was seen just once. The chain is built from TRBV7-9 and TRBJ1-6; D is perhaps TRBD1 (5 bases). The CDR3 is 15 amino acids. Germline assignment: CDR1 SEHNR and CDR2 FQNEAQ (reference sequence). The germline V and J ends were trimmed by 5 bases and 6 bases, with 14 bases remaining between them. The CDR3 loop reads CASSPEGRRNSPLHF. In DNA form, the CDR3 reads TGTGCCAGCAGCCCCGAGGGGAGGCGTAATTCACCCCTCCACTTT.

V usage is TRBV29-1 and J usage is TRBJ1-1; 9 bases are a match to TRBD1. Germline V gene data show CDR1 as SQVTM and CDR2 as ANQGSEA. V was pared by 7 bases and J by 7 bases, with 10 bases of the junction left unmatched. This CDR3 has 13 amino acids. The CDR3 protein is CSALGQGASEAFF. In DNA, the CDR3 is TGCAGCGCCCTGGGACAGGGAGCTAGTGAAGCTTTCTTT. Together with reference TRBV29-1 and TRBJ1-1, the CDR3 gives the full variable domain: SAVISQKPSRDICQRGTSLTIQCQVDSQVTMMFWYRQQPGQSLTLIATANQGSEATYESGFVIDKFPISRPNLTFSTLTVSNMSPEDSSIYLCSALGQGASEAFFGQGTRLTVV.

The chain is built from TRBV27 and TRBJ2-1; D not resolved. CDR1 is MNHEY and CDR2 is SMNVEV in the germline V gene (reference sequence). V was shortened by 6 bases and J by 2 bases, with 14 bases between the two germline ends. The CDR3 spans 15 residues. CDR3 DNA sequence: TGTGCCAGCAGGAGAGATAGATCCCCCTACAATGAGCAGTTCTTC. Its translation: CASRRDRSPYNEQFF.

The CDR3 is CASSLGGGGHNEQFF. The CDR3 DNA follows: TGCGCCAGCAGCCTAGGCGGGGGAGGTCACAATGAGCAGTTCTTC. J is TRBJ2-1 and V is TRBV4-1; 7 nucleotides match TRBD2. CDR3 length equals 15 residues. Germline V CDR1 and CDR2: MGHRA, YSYEKL. V lost 4 bases and J lost 5; bases outside the gene matches: 8.

The genes are TRBV3-1 (or the pseudogene TRBV3-2) and TRBJ1-1; 7 nucleotides line up with TRBD1. This CDR3 is built from 14 residues. Germline loops: CDR1 LGHDT, CDR2 YNNKEL (reference sequence). The junction had 9 bases not matched to a gene; V was cut back by 7 bases and J by 4 bases. The DNA of the CDR3 is TGTGCCAGCACACAACAGGGGCGGGGCACTGAAGCTTTCTTT. Translation: CASTQQGRGTEAFF.

The chain joins TRBV4-1 to TRBJ1-1; 7 nucleotides line up with TRBD1. The CDR3 runs 17 residues. Germline CDR1 and CDR2: MGHRA and YSYEKL. V shed 4 bases and J 1 base; nucleotides not matched to a gene: 12. CDR3 DNA: TGCGCCAGCAGCCTAGCACAGGGGATTCGCAGGAACACTGAAGCTTTCTTT. This gives the protein CASSLAQGIRRNTEAFF.

The chain couples TRBV5-1 to TRBJ1-2, with a tentative D call TRBD1 (5 bases). Germline V lookup: CDR1 SGHRS, CDR2 YFSETQ. The V and J ends lost 0 bases and 8 bases respectively, with 17 bases between them. The CDR3 contains 15 residues. In nucleotides, the CDR3 is TGCGCCAGCAGCTTGGTAGGACATTTGGACGGGGGCTACACCTTC. Its protein product is CASSLVGHLDGGYTF.

The table lists this clone with a few counts. The chain links TRBV15 to TRBJ1-2; a possible D gene is TRBD1 (5 bases). Germline V gene sequence: CDR1 LNHNV, CDR2 YYDKDF (reference sequence). The CDR3 is made up of 14 amino acids. Trimming cost V 0 bases and J 4 bases, with 9 bases left between them. The CDR3 DNA reads TGTGCCACCAGCAGAGAAAAGGGGTCCTATGGCTACACCTTC. This translates into CATSREKGSYGYTF. The variable domain in full, with the rest retrieved from reference TRBV15 and TRBJ1-2, is DAMVIQNPRYQVTQFGKPVTLSCSQTLNHNVMYWYQQKSSQAPKLLFHYYDKDFNNEADTPDNFQSRRPNTSFCFLDIRSPGLGDTAMYLCATSREKGSYGYTFGSGTRLTVV.

The count of this clone is one. As DNA, the CDR3 is TGTGCCATCAGTGAAGCGGGAGGTTCCTACGAGCAGTACTTC. Residues: CAISEAGGSYEQYF. The gene calls are TRBV10-3 and TRBJ2-7; 9 bases agree with TRBD2. The CDR3 consists of 14 residues. The V segment lost 3 bases and the J segment 1 base; nucleotides outside the gene matches: 1. The germline V gene encodes CDR1 ENHRY and CDR2 SYGVKD.

The J gene is TRBJ1-4, the V gene TRBV7-9; D not certain. This CDR3 is built from 14 residues. The V and J ends lost 1 base and 6 bases respectively, with 9 bases between them. CDR1 is SEHNR, CDR2 FQNEAQ, per germline (reference sequence). The CDR3 protein is CASSLGANDEKLFF. As DNA, the CDR3 is TGTGCCAGCAGCTTAGGGGCTAACGATGAAAAACTGTTTTTT.